This section outlines one T cell receptor beta chain sequence together with its context. Trimming cost V 1 base and J 5 bases, with 14 bases left between them. The germline gives CDR1 SGHTA, CDR2 FQGNSA. The CDR3 runs 15 residues. The sample comes from a study of blood T cell repertoires in COVID-19. Looking at the study overall: Spain, Italy and the United States supplied samples that represented acute and convalescent COVID-19. Sample material is recorded as cDNA or gDNA derived from T cells, B-cell-depleted T cells, or PBMCs.

Authors' methods: Estimation of nucleated cell counts was performed using reference gene primer amplification. Only in-frame clones appear in the TCRdb table, and some are missing; sequencing was by immunoSEQ multiplex PCR. Clone size and V and J calls were adopted from that table, with D and trimming inferred from the DNA. This sample has some 400,000 clones, with about 90% found just once. Sequencing was performed on peripheral blood. The sequence was collected from a young man with active or convalescent COVID-19. V and J are TRBV7-2 and TRBJ2-5, with D tentatively TRBD2 (5 bases). The CDR3 loop is CASSLGPISGETQYF. The CDR3, as DNA: TGTGCCAGCAGCTTAGGACCTATTTCGGGGGAGACCCAGTACTTC.